This TCR beta chain was recovered during a study of blood T cell repertoires in COVID-19. About the study: Spain, Italy and the United States supplied samples that represented acute and convalescent COVID-19.

The CDR3 has 16 amino acids. V was clipped by 4 bases and J by 3 bases; unmatched bases: 12. Germline CDR1 MNHNS, CDR2 SASEGT. Original processing methods: Scientists estimated how many nucleated cells there were by amplifying reference gene primers. Assay: immunoSEQ multiplex PCR; the TCRdb copy retains only in-frame clones and omits some. The DNA was the basis for D and trimming; V, J and clone size are from that table. The profile shows 62,000 or so clones, roughly 85% of them singletons. The origin of this receptor is an older woman with acute or convalescent COVID-19. Sequencing input: peripheral blood. The genes are TRBV6-1 and TRBJ2-7; TRBD2 matches 7 bases. The CDR3 DNA reads as TGTGCCAGCAGTGCTAAAGGGGCTAGCGGCCACTACGAGCAGTACTTC. This encodes CASSAKGASGHYEQYF.